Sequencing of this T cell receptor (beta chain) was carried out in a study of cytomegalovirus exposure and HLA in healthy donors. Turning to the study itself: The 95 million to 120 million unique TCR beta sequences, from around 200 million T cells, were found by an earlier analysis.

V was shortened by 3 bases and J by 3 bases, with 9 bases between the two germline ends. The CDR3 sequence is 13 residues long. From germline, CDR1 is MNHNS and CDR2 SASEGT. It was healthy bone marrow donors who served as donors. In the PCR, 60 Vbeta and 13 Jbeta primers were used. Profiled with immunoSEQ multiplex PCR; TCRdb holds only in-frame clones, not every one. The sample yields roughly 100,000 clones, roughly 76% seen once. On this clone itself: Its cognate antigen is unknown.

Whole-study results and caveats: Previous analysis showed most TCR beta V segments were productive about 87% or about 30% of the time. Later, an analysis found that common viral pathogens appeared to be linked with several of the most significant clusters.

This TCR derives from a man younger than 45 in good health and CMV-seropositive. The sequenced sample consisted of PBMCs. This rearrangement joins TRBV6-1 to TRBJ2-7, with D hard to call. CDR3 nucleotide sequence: TGTGCCAGCAGTGAGGTTAGTAGCTACGAGCAGTACTTC. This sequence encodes CASSEVSSYEQYF.